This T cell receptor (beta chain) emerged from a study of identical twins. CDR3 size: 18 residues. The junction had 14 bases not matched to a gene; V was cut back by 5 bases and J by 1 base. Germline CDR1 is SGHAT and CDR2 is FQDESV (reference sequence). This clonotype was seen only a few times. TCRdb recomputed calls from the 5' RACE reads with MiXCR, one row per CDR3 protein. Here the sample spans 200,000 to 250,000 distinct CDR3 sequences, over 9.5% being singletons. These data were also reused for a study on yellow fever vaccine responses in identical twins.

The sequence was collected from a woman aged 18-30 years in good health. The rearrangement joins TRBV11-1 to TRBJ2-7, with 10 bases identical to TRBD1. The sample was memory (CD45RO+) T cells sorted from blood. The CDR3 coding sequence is TGTGCCAGCAGCGCGCACCCGACAGGGGGCTTTAGATCCTACGAGCAGTACTTC. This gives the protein CASSAHPTGGFRSYEQYF.